These 11 T cell receptor beta chains came from one sample sequenced in a study of shared clonotypes between healthy human individuals. The protocol was immunoSEQ multiplex PCR, while the TCRdb copy is restricted to in-frame clones and leaves out a portion. The sample has approximately 95,000 clones, 67% seen once. Sequenced: memory CD8+ T cells sorted from blood. Subset of the sample: CD45RO+ cells pooled with CCR7-negative TemRA cells. These receptors all stem from a man in his thirties or forties in good health.

The chain joins TRBV19 to TRBJ2-5; D unresolved. This CDR3 is built from 14 residues. CDR1 and CDR2 (germline): LNHDA, SQIVND (reference sequence). V dropped 1 base and J dropped 2 bases, with 8 bases sitting between them. CDR3 loop: CASSIGPSQETQYF. DNA for the CDR3: TGTGCCAGTAGTATAGGTCCCAGTCAAGAGACCCAGTACTTC.

This clone has a handful of counts. The DNA of the CDR3 is TGTGCCAGCAGTTACGGGTTAGCGGGAGACACCGGGGAGCTGTTTTTT. Translated: CASSYGLAGDTGELFF. This chain uses TRBV6-6 with TRBJ2-2; TRBD2 matches at 9 bases. Trimming removed 2 bases from V and 3 bases from J; junction bases left unmatched: 4. The CDR3 covers 16 residues. The germline gives CDR1 MNHNY, CDR2 SVGAGI (reference sequence).

The chain joins TRBV19 to TRBJ1-2; weak D call: TRBD1 (5 bases). V lost 4 bases and J lost 5, with 5 bases in between. The CDR3 is 11 amino acids. Germline V gene lookup returns CDR1 LNHDA and CDR2 SQIVND (reference sequence). The chain's CDR3 is CASSTGYGYTF. CDR3 in DNA: TGTGCCAGTAGTACAGGGTATGGCTACACCTTC.

Concerning this clone: The sample carries other DNA sequences with the same CDR3. V and J are TRBV7-9 and TRBJ2-6; no definite D call. The CDR3 has 16 residues. V shed 0 bases and J shed 0 bases, with 6 bases lying between them. Germline CDR1 SEHNR, CDR2 FQNEAQ (reference sequence). CDR3 amino acids: CASSLARNSGANVLTF. The DNA for the CDR3 is TGTGCCAGCAGCTTAGCTAGGAACTCTGGGGCCAACGTCCTGACTTTC.

The chain combines TRBV7-7 with TRBJ2-1, with 11 bases that match TRBD1. CDR1 and CDR2 from the germline V gene are SSHAT and FNYEAQ (reference sequence). Germline trimming cut 5 bases from V and 2 bases from J; bases unmatched to any gene: 2. CDR3 length: 15 amino acids. This CDR3 reads CASSAGQGAYNEQFF. The CDR3 DNA sequence: TGTGCCAGCAGCGCGGGACAGGGGGCCTACAATGAGCAGTTCTTC.

This clone was counted between two and nine times. This chain connects TRBV5-6 to TRBJ2-3; TRBD1 matches 10 bases. Germline CDR1 SGHDT, CDR2 YYEEEE. Trimming removed 3 bases from V and 7 bases from J; junction bases left unmatched: 5. The CDR3 has 14 residues. CDR3 bases: TGTGCCAGCAGCTGGGGACAGGGGCTGTATACGCAGTATTTT. As protein: CASSWGQGLYTQYF.

The rearrangement joins TRBV27 to TRBJ2-1; 9 bases map to TRBD2. This CDR3 contains 16 residues. V was clipped by 6 bases and J by 4 bases; unmatched bases: 10. In germline, CDR1 is MNHEY, CDR2 SMNVEV (reference sequence). For the CDR3, the DNA is TGTGCCAGCAGGCCTGGGACTAGCAGGTTATACAATGAGCAGTTCTTC. Protein sequence: CASRPGTSRLYNEQFF.

This clone was detected only once. The J gene is TRBJ2-2, the V gene TRBV29-1; D may correspond to TRBD1 or TRBD2 (5 bases each). V dropped 6 bases and J dropped 0 bases, with 14 bases sitting between them. CDR1 and CDR2 (germline): SQVTM, ANQGSEA. There are 15 residues in the CDR3. The CDR3 is CSVADQGANTGELFF. In DNA, the CDR3 is TGCAGCGTGGCAGACCAGGGAGCGAACACCGGGGAGCTGTTTTTT.

This CDR3 is CASRSGETEAFF. DNA of the CDR3: TGTGCCAGCAGGTCGGGGGAAACTGAAGCTTTCTTT. V gene TRBV6-5 combines with J gene TRBJ1-1; weak D call: TRBD1 (5 bases). This CDR3 comprises 12 residues. V was cut by 6 bases and J by 5 bases, with 10 bases left in between. CDR1 is MNHEY, CDR2 SVGAGI, per germline.

This clone was counted only a few times. This sequence joins TRBV30 and TRBJ1-3; D possibly corresponds to TRBD1 (6 bases). CDR3 length: 17 residues. The germline gives CDR1 GTSNPN, CDR2 SVGIG (reference sequence). Trimming pared 5 bases from V and 3 bases from J, leaving 23 bases between. This chain's CDR3 is CAWRTIAGGTDGNTIYF. The CDR3 DNA follows: TGTGCCTGGCGTACGATAGCGGGGGGCACGGATGGAAACACCATATATTTT.

The rearrangement links TRBV7-6 to TRBJ1-1, with D tentatively TRBD1 (5 bases). V lost 0 bases and J lost 2, with 10 bases in between. The CDR3 runs 15 residues. Germline CDR1 reads SGHVS; CDR2 reads FNYEAQ. The DNA for the CDR3 is TGTGCCAGCAGCTTAGCGCTTCAGGGAAACACTGAAGCTTTCTTT. Translation: CASSLALQGNTEAFF.